This T cell receptor (beta chain) is from a study of cytomegalovirus exposure and HLA in healthy donors. The V gene end was trimmed by 5 bases and the J gene end by 2 bases; junction bases not matched to a gene: 5. Per the germline V gene, CDR1 is SEHNR and CDR2 is FQNEAQ (reference sequence). CDR3 length: 15 residues. The study ran its PCR with 60 Vbeta and 13 Jbeta primers. TCRdb keeps only in-frame clones here, not all; method: immunoSEQ multiplex PCR. The sample features 180,000 or so clones, with 0.74% in its top ten. With respect to this clone: Its target is not known.

Study-wide results and limits: Sequencing likely generated an artifact that appeared as a cluster of highly shared sequence variants. A classifier reportedly called cytomegalovirus status with high sensitivity and specificity. A missense DCLRE1C variant was associated with V- and J-gene trimming of TCR beta chains in a later analysis, and an independent cohort replicated the association.

The chain recombines TRBV7-9 with TRBJ2-3; TRBD2 agrees at 9 bases. This sequence was found in a boy aged 5-17 years in good health and CMV-seronegative. Sequenced: PBMCs. The CDR3 sequence is CASSDERGVTDTQYF. DNA of the CDR3: TGTGCCAGCAGCGACGAGCGGGGGGTCACAGATACGCAGTATTTT.